A single sample is the source of the 8 T cell receptor beta chains below, sequenced in a study of tumor-infiltrating lymphocytes in oesophageal squamous cell carcinoma. TCRdb re-derived calls from the PCR reads in MiXCR, one entry per CDR3 protein. In the table there are some 19,000 distinct CDR3 sequences, 35% to 45% of which are singletons. The sample consisted of esophageal tumor tissue. These receptors were collected from a male donor with esophageal squamous cell carcinoma.

This clonotype was detected many times. The V and J genes are TRBV27 and TRBJ1-6, with TRBD1 identical over 7 bases. The CDR3 is made up of 15 amino acids. Germline CDR1 is MNHEY and CDR2 is SMNVEV (reference sequence). The J segment lost 5 bases and the V segment lost 2 bases, leaving 3 bases of the junction unmatched. The CDR3 protein is CASSLRTGDNSPLHF. The CDR3 DNA reads as TGTGCCAGCAGTTTAAGAACAGGGGATAATTCACCCCTCCACTTT.

This clonotype was seen only once. The CDR3 coding sequence is TGTGCCAGCAGTTACTCTCGGATCTCTGGAAACACCATATATTTT. It translates to CASSYSRISGNTIYF. This chain uses TRBV6-6 with TRBJ1-3; D unclear. Trimming took off 0 bases at V and 0 bases at J, with 6 bases between the two ends. This CDR3 spans 15 amino acids. Per germline, CDR1 MNHNY and CDR2 SVGAGI (reference sequence).

This clonotype was picked up many times. The chain combines TRBV5-6 with TRBJ2-3; 11 bases are a match to TRBD2. The CDR3 length is 18 residues. Looked up from germline, CDR1 is SGHDT and CDR2 is YYEEEE. J lost 4 bases, V lost 4 bases, and 14 bases had no gene match. The CDR3 nucleotides are TGTGCCAGCAGCACACTAGCGGGAGTCCTCTGGGGGTCAGATACGCAGTATTTT. This translates into CASSTLAGVLWGSDTQYF.

This clonotype has ten or more counts. The rearrangement joins TRBV7-2 to TRBJ2-7; D is unclear. Matching the DNA end better, TRBJ2-1 makes the J call doubtful. The CDR3 consists of 13 residues. Germline CDR1 and CDR2: SGHTA and FQGNSA. CDR3 sequence: CASSLGYSYEQFF. The CDR3 nucleotides are TGTGCCAGCAGCTTAGGGTACTCCTACGAGCAGTTCTTC.

The chain joins TRBV7-2 to TRBJ2-5, with 8 bases that match TRBD1. The CDR3 loop spans 15 amino acids. The V gene's germline CDR1 is SGHTA and CDR2 FQGNSA. Trimming cost V 10 bases and J 2 bases; bases outside gene matches: 12. CDR3 protein: CAIALQGARQETQYF. The CDR3 region has the DNA TGTGCCATCGCACTTCAGGGGGCGAGACAAGAGACCCAGTACTTC. The full variable domain, its missing parts supplied by reference TRBV7-2 and TRBJ2-5, is GAGVSQSPSNKVTEKGKDVELRCDPISGHTALYWYRQSLGQGLEFLIYFQGNSAPDKSGLPSDRFSAERTGGSVSTLTIQRTQQEDSAVYLCAIALQGARQETQYFGPGTRLLVL.

This chain connects TRBV7-9 to TRBJ2-7; TRBD2 matches 7 bases. The DNA end is a closer match to TRBJ2-5, so the J assignment may be wrong. Germline lookup yields CDR1 SEHNR and CDR2 FQNEAQ (reference sequence). This CDR3 is built from 16 residues. For the CDR3, the DNA is TGTGCCAGCAGCCCTGGGACTACAGGAGGATTGGAGACCCAGTACTTC. Protein sequence: CASSPGTTGGLETQYF.

At least ten counts were recorded for this clonotype. A much larger clone sits a single nucleotide away, making a read error possible. The chain employs TRBV11-2 and TRBJ2-5; tentative D call: TRBD2 (6 bases). The V end was cut by 1 base, the J end by 11 bases, with 20 bases between. Per the germline V gene, CDR1 is SGHAT and CDR2 is FQNNGV. The CDR3 length is 15 residues. CDR3 loop: CASSLGVGGYNEQYF. DNA for the CDR3: TGTGCCAGCAGCTTAGGTGTGGGAGGCTACAATGAGCAGTACTTC.

This clonotype was counted ten times or more. The gene calls are TRBV18 and TRBJ1-5; D ambiguous. The CDR3 runs 14 residues. The germline gives CDR1 KGHSH, CDR2 LQKENI. The germline V and J ends were trimmed by 6 bases and 1 base, with 10 bases remaining between them. In nucleotides, the CDR3 is TGTGCCAGCTCGTCAGGATTAAGCAATCAGCCCCAGCATTTT. Protein: CASSSGLSNQPQHF.